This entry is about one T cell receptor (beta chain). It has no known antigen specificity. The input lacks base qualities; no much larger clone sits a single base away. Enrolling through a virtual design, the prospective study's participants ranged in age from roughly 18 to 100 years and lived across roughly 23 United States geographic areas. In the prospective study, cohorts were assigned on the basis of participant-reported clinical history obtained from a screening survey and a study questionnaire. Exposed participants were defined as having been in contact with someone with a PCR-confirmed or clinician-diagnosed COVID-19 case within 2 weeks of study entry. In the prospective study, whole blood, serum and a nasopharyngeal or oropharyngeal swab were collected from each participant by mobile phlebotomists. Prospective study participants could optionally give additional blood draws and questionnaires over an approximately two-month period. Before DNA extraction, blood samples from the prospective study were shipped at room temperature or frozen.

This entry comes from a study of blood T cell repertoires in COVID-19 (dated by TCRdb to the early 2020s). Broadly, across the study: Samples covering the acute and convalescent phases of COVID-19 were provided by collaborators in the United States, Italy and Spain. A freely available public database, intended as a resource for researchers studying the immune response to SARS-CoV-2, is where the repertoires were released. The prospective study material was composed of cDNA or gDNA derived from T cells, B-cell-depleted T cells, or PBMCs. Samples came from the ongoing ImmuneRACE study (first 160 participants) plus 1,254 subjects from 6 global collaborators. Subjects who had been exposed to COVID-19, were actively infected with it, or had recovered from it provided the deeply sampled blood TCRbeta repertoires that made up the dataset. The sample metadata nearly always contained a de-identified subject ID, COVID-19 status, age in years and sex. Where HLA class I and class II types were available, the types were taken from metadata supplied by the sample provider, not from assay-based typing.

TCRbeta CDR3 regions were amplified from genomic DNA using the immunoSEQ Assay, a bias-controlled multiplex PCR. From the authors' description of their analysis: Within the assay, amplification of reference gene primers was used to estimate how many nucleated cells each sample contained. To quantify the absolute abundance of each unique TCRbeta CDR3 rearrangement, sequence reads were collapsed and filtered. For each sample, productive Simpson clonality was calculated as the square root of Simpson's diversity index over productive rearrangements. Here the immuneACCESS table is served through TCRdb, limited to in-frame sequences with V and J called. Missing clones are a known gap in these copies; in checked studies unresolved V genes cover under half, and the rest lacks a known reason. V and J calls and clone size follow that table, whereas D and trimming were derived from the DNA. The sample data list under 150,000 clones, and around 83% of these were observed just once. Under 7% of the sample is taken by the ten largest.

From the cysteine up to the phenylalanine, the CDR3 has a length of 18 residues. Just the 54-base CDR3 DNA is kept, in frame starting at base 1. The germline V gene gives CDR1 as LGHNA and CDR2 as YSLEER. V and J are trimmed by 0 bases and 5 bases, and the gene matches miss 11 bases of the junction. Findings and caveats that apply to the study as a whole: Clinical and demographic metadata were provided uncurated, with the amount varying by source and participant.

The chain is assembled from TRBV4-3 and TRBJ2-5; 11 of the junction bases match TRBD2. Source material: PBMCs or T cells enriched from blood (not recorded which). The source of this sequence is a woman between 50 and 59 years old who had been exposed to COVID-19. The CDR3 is CASSQDWVSGGARETQYF. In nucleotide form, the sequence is TGCGCCAGCAGCCAAGATTGGGTTAGCGGGGGGGCCCGGGAGACCCAGTACTTC.